This TCR beta chain stems from a study of shared clonotypes between healthy human individuals. A remark on this clone: Antigen: not known.

Genomic DNA (from each subset) was split evenly across several immunoSEQ plates. Per sorted-subset replicate PCR, input was 150 to 250 ng DNA, representing tens of thousands of T cell genomes. Sequencing was performed with immunoSEQ multiplex PCR; in TCRdb, only in-frame clones are kept and a portion is missing. Of some 1.1 million clones listed, 60% to 85% are singletons. Germline V gives CDR1 SEHNR, CDR2 FQNEAQ (reference sequence). The CDR3 consists of 12 residues. V was trimmed by 2 bases and J by 10 bases, leaving 11 bases between them. General study points: Only blood was sampled, and tissue TCR repertoires likely differ from blood ones.

Splitting the CD4+ cells yielded a CD45RA+ naive subset and a CD45RA-negative memory subset. The material sequenced was memory CD4+ T cells from PBMCs. Described subset: CD45RA-negative fraction. This chain uses TRBV7-9 with TRBJ1-1; maybe TRBD1 (5 bases). This TCR derives from a man between 18 and 29 years old in good health. Some clones in this sample may be carry-over from other donors' samples. CDR3 nucleotides: TGTGCCAGCAGCTTACGTTTCGGGGGAGCTTTCTTT. Residues: CASSLRFGGAFF.